This section outlines one T cell receptor (beta chain) sequence together with its context. Its antigen remains unidentified. It differs at one base from a far larger clone, so likely a read error. This sample was included in a study of regulatory T cells in long-lasting Graves disease. Whole-study findings and limits: TRBV28, TRBJ1-2 and TRBJ2-5 were favored in persistent disease.

Germline V lookup: CDR1 WNHNN, CDR2 SYGVQD (reference sequence). The CDR3 extends over 16 amino acids. The TCR beta library used iRepertoire HTBI primers with Arm-PCR amplification of CDR3. TCRdb used MiXCR to reprocess the multiplex PCR reads, holding one entry per CDR3 protein. The profile covers about 450,000 distinct CDR3 sequences, with approximately 16% appearing a single time and around 11% taken by the ten largest. The time point denotes: newly diagnosed GD, antithyroid drugs for less than 3 months. The authors made the TCR library using RNA they extracted from PBMCs. Staff took approximately 9.9 milliliters of peripheral blood and put it into EDTA tubes. The same specimen was also included in a second study, on T cells in Graves' hyperthyroidism and ophthalmopathy. As reported in that work: A first-round RT-PCR of the TCR CDR3 used the HTBI primer set. By a 13 V-J model, ophthalmopathy was set apart from stable hyperthyroidism.

The chain has TRBV10-1 and TRBJ2-1; 9 nucleotides line up with TRBD2. The clonotype was recovered from a woman aged 25 to 39 with Graves disease. The input for sequencing was peripheral blood mononuclear cells (PBMCs), taken at new diagnosis, from a patient treated with antithyroid drugs. CDR3: CASSLFVTSGNNGQFF. In DNA, the CDR3 is TGTGCCAGCAGTTTATTTGTGACTAGCGGTAACAATGGGCAGTTCTTC.